What follows is one T cell receptor (beta chain) and its context. Antigen unknown. Original data processing: Without quality scores, immunoSEQ junctional reads could not be filtered like full-length reads. Assay used: immunoSEQ multiplex PCR; TCRdb lists only in-frame clones, some missing. That table is the source of V, J and clone size, and D and trimming were worked out from the DNA. This sample has some 2.3 million clones, with approximately 95% found just once. This specimen comes from a study of shared clonotypes between healthy human individuals. Broader study findings: It was observed that 5% to 6.5% of naive CD4 clonotypes were shared across a handful of donors.

CD45RA-negative memory and CD45RA+ naive subsets were split from the CD4+ cells. CDR3 length: 14 amino acids. Germline lookup yields CDR1 MNHEY and CDR2 SVGAGI. V shed 6 bases, J shed 8 bases, and the junction held 8 bases outside the gene matches. The receptor's source is a man aged 18 to 29 in good health. Some clones in this sample may be carry-over from other donors' samples. The J gene is TRBJ2-1, the V gene TRBV6-5; 9 positions agree with TRBD2. Sequences were obtained from naive CD4+ T cells from PBMCs. Described subset: CD45RA+ positively selected. CDR3 amino acids: CASSDSGSRYEQFF. Here the CDR3 DNA reads TGTGCCAGCAGCGATAGCGGGAGTCGGTATGAGCAGTTCTTC.